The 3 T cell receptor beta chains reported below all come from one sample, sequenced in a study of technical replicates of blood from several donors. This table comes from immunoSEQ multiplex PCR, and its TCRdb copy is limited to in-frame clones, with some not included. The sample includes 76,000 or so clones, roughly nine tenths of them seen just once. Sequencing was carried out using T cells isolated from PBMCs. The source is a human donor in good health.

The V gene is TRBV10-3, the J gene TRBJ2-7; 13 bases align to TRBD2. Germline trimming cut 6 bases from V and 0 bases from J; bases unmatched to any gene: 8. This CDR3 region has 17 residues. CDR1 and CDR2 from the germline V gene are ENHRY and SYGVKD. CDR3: CAISPGLAGFPSYEQYF. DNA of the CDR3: TGTGCCATCAGCCCGGGACTAGCGGGATTTCCCTCCTACGAGCAGTACTTC.

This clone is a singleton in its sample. CDR3 loop: CASSPTGGDGYTF. The CDR3, as DNA: TGTGCCAGCAGCCCCACCGGAGGGGATGGCTACACCTTC. The chain joins TRBV11-2 to TRBJ1-2, with D maybe TRBD1 (5 bases). The CDR3 sequence is 13 residues long. In germline, CDR1 is SGHAT, CDR2 FQNNGV. Trimming shortened V by 5 bases and J by 6 bases, and 13 bases separated the two germline ends. Variable domain in full (rest from reference TRBV11-2 and TRBJ1-2): EAGVAQSPRYKIIEKRQSVAFWCNPISGHATLYWYQQILGQGPKLLIQFQNNGVVDDSQLPKDRFSAERLKGVDSTLKIQPAKLEDSAVYLCASSPTGGDGYTFGSGTRLTVV.

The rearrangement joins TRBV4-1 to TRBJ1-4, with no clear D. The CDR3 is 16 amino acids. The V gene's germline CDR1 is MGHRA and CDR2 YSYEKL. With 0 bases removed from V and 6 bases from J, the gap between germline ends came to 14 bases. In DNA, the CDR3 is TGCGCCAGCAGCCAAGATCAGGTAAACCCCGATGAAAAACTGTTTTTT. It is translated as CASSQDQVNPDEKLFF.